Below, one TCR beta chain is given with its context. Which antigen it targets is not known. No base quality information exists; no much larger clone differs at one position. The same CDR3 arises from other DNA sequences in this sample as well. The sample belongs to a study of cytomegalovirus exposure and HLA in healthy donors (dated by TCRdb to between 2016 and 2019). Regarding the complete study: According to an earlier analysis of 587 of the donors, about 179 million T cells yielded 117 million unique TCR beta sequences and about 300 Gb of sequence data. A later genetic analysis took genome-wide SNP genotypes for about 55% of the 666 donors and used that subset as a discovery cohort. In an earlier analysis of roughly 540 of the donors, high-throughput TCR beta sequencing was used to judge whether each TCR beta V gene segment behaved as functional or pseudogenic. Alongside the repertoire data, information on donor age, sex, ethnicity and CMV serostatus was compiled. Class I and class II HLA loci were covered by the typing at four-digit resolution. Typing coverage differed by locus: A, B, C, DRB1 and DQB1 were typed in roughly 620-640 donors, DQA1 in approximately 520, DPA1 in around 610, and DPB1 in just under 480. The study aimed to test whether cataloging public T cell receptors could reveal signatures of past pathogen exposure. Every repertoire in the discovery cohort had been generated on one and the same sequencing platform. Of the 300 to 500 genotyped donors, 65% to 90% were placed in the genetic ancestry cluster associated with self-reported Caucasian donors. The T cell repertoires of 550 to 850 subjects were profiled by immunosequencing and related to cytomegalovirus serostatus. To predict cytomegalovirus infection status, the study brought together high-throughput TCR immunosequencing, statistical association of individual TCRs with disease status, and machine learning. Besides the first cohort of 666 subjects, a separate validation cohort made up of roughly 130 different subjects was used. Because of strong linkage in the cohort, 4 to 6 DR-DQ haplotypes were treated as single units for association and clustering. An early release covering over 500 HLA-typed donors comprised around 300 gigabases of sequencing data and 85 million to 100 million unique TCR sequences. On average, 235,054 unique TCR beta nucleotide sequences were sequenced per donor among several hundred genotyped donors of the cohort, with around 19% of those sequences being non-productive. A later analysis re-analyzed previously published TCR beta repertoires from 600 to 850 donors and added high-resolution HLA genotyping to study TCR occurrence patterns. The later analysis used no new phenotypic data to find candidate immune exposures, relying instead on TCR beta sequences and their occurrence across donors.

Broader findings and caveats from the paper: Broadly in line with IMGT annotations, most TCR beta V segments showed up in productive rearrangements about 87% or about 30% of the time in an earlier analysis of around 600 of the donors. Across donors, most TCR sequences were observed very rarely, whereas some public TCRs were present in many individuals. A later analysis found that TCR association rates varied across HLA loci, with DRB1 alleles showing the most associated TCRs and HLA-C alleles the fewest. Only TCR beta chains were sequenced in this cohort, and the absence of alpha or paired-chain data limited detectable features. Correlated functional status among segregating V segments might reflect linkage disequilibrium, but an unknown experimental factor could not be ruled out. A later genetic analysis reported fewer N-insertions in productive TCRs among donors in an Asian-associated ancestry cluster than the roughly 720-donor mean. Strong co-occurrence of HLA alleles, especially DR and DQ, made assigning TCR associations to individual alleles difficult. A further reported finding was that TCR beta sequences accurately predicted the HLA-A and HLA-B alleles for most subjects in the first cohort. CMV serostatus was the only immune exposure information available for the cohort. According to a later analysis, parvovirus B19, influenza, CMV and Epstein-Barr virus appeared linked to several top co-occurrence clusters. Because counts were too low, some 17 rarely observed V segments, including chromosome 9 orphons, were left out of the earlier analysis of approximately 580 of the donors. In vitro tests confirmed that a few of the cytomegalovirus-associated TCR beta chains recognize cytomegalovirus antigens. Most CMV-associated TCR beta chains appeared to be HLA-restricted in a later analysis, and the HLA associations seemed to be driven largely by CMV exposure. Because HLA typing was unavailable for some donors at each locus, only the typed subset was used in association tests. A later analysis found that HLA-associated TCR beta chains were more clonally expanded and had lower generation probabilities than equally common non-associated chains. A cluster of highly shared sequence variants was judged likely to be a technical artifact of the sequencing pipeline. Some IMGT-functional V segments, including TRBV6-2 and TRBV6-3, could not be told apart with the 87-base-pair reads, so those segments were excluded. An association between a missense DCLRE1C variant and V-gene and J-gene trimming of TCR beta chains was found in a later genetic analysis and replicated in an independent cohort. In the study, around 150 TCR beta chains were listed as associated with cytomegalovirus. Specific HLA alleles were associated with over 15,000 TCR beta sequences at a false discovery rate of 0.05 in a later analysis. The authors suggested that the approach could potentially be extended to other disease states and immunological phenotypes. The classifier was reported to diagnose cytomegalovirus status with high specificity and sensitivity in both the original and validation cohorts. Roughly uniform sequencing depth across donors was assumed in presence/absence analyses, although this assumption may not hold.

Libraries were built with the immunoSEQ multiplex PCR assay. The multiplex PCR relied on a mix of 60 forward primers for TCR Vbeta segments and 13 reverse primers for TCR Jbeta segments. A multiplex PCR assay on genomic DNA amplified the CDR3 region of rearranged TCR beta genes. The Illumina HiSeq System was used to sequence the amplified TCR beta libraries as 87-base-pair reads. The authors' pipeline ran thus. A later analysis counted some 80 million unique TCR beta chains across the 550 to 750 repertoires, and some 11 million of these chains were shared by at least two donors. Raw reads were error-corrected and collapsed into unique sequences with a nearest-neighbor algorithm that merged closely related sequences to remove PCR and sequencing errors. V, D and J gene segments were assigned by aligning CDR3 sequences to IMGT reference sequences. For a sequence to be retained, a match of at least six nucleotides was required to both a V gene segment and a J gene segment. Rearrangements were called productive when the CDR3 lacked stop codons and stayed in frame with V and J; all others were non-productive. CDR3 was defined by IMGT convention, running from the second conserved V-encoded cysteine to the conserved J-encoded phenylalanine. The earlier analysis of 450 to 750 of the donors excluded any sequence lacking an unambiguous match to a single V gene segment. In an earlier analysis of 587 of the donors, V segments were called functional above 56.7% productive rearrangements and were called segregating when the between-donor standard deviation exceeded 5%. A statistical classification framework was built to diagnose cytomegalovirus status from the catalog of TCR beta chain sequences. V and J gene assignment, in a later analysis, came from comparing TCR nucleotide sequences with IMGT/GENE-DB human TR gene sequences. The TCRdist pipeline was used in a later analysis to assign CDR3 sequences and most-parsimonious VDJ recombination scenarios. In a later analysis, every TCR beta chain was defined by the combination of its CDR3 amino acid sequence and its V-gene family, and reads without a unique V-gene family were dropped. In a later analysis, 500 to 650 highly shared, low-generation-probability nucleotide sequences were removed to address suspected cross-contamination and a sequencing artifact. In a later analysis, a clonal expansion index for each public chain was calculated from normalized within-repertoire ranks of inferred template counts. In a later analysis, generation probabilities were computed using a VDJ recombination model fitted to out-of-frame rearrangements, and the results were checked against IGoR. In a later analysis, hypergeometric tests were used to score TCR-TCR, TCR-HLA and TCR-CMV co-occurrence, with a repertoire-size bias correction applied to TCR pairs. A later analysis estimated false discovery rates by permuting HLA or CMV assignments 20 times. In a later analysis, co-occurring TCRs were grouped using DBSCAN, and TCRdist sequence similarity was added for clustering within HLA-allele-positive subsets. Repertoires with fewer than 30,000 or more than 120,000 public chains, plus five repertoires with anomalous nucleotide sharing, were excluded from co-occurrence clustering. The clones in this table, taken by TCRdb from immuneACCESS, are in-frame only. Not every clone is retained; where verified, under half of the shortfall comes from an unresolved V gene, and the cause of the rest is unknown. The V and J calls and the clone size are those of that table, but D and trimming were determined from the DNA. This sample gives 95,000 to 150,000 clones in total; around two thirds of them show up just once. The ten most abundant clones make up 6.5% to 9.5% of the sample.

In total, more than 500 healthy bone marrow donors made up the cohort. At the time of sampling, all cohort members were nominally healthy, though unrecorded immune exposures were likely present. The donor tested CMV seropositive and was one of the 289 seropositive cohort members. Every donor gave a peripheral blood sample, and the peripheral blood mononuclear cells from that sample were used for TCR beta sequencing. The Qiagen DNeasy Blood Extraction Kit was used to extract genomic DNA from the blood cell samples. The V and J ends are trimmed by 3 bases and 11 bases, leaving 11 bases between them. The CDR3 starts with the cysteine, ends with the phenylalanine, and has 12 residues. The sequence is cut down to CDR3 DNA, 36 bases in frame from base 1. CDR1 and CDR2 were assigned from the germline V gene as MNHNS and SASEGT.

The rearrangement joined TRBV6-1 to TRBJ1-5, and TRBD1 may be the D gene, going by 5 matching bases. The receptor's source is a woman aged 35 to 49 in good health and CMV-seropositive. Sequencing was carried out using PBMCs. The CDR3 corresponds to CASSEAPGTQHF. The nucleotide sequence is TGTGCCAGCAGTGAGGCCCCAGGGACCCAGCATTTT.